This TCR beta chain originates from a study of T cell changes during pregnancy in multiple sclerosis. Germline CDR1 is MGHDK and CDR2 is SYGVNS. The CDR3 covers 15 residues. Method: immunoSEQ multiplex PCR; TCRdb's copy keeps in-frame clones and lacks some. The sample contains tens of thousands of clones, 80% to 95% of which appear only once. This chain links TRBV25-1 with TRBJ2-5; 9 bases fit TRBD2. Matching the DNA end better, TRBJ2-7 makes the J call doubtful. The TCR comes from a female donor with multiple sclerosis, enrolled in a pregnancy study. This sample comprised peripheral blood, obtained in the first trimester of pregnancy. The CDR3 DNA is TGTGCCAGCAGTGTTTCAGCGGGAGGCTACTACGAGCAGTACTTC. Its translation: CASSVSAGGYYEQYF.